This T cell receptor (beta chain) was retrieved from a study of STAT5B mutations in CD4+ large granular lymphocyte leukemia. Study-level points and caveats: TRBV06-family usage was enriched in top patient clones (8/27) versus controls (2/35). Patient CD4-sorted repertoires stayed more clonal than healthy ones after leukemic-clone removal.

The V gene's germline CDR1 is MNHEY and CDR2 SMNVEV (reference sequence). The CDR3 has 13 residues. Trimming removed 8 bases at V and 4 bases at J, with 9 bases between. Of note for this clone: Its antigen is unknown.

Profiling relied on immunoSEQ multiplex PCR, and the TCRdb table lists in-frame clones only, not all of them. The profile shows approximately 32,000 clones, 70% to 90% of them singletons. The receptor comes from a human donor in good health. Material for sequencing was CD4+ T cells from blood buffy coats. V gene TRBV27 combines with J gene TRBJ2-6; D is unclear. CDR3 residues: CASLRTGANVLTF. CDR3 sequence (DNA): TGTGCCAGCCTCAGAACCGGGGCCAACGTCCTGACTTTC.